These 9 T cell receptor beta chains were all obtained from the same sample, sequenced in a study of shared clonotypes between healthy human individuals. Generated by immunoSEQ multiplex PCR, the TCRdb table keeps only in-frame clones and is missing some. The table records roughly 2.6 million clones, around nine tenths of them present only once. Sequenced material: naive CD4+ T cells sorted from blood. Subset described: CD45RA+ positively selected. These receptor sequences come from a man between 18 and 35 years old in good health.

V and J are TRBV6-1 and TRBJ2-1, with D possibly matching TRBD2 (5 bases). Germline loops: CDR1 MNHNS, CDR2 SASEGT. V dropped 0 bases and J dropped 15 bases, with 15 bases sitting between them. The CDR3 length is 13 residues. The CDR3 loop is CASSEAPMGSRFF. The CDR3 nucleotides are TGTGCCAGCAGTGAAGCGCCTATGGGGAGTCGGTTCTTC.

This clone was recorded once. The chain uses TRBV7-2 and TRBJ2-1; D is perhaps TRBD2 (6 bases). Trimming removed 1 base from V and 12 bases from J, with 22 bases in between. This CDR3 is built from 16 residues. CDR1 and CDR2 (germline): SGHTA, FQGNSA. CDR3 region: CASSLGPAPGEMTQFF. CDR3 nucleotide sequence: TGTGCCAGCAGCTTAGGGCCAGCCCCGGGGGAGATGACGCAGTTCTTC.

The chain joins TRBV15 to TRBJ2-5; no reliable D call. V lost 1 base to trimming and J lost 0 bases, with 12 bases between them. In germline, CDR1 is LNHNV, CDR2 YYDKDF (reference sequence). This CDR3 is 16 amino acids long. CDR3 protein: CATSRGIDEYQETQYF. As DNA, the CDR3 is TGTGCCACCAGCAGAGGCATAGACGAATACCAAGAGACCCAGTACTTC.

V and J are TRBV25-1 and TRBJ2-3, with D hard to call. The ends were cut back, 0 bases at V and 8 bases at J, with 6 bases in the middle. Germline-derived CDR1 and CDR2 are MGHDK and SYGVNS. This CDR3 is built from 12 residues. CDR3 amino acids: CASSEYLGTQYF. In DNA, the CDR3 is TGTGCCAGCAGTGAATATTTGGGTACGCAGTATTTT.

The J gene is TRBJ2-4, the V gene TRBV4-1; TRBD2 is a possible D gene (6 bases). The ends were cut back, 1 base at V and 15 bases at J, with 16 bases in the middle. Germline CDR1 MGHRA, CDR2 YSYEKL. The CDR3 extends over 13 amino acids. The DNA of the CDR3 is TGCGCCAGCAGCCAAGGCCCGGGGGTGTTGCGGTACTTC. It translates to CASSQGPGVLRYF.

V is TRBV5-1 and J is TRBJ2-3, with TRBD2 matching over 8 bases. V lost 2 bases, J lost 3 bases, and 14 bases stayed unmatched. This CDR3 has 18 amino acids. The germline gives CDR1 SGHRS, CDR2 YFSETQ. Here the CDR3 DNA reads TGCGCCAGCAGCTTAACCCCAAATGTCGGGGGGGCTACAGATACGCAGTATTTT. This codes for CASSLTPNVGGATDTQYF.

Worth noting for this clone: The identical CDR3 is also encoded by other nucleotide sequences in the sample. This rearrangement joins TRBV9 to TRBJ2-3; D may be TRBD2 (7 bases). Germline V gives CDR1 SGDLS, CDR2 YYNGEE. The CDR3 totals 13 residues. V gave up 2 bases and J gave up 6 bases, with 10 bases separating them. DNA of the CDR3: TGTGCCAGCAGCGTTGGGGGGGCGGATACGCAGTATTTT. Residues: CASSVGGADTQYF.

This clone has only one observation. The chain recombines TRBV4-3 with TRBJ2-7, with a weak D call TRBD1 (5 bases). Germline V gene data show CDR1 as LGHNA and CDR2 as YSLEER. V gave up 1 base and J gave up 2 bases, with 12 bases separating them. The length of the CDR3 is 15 residues. The CDR3 region is CASSQAYRFPYEQYF. In DNA form, the CDR3 reads TGCGCCAGCAGCCAAGCGTACAGGTTTCCCTACGAGCAGTACTTC.

The chain employs TRBV7-2 and TRBJ2-1; 12 bases are shared with TRBD2. CDR1 and CDR2 (germline): SGHTA, FQGNSA. V was pared by 1 base and J by 7 bases, with 8 bases of the junction left unmatched. This CDR3 is built from 17 residues. The CDR3 spells CASSLVVGLAGGNEQFF. The CDR3 coding sequence is TGTGCCAGCAGCTTAGTGGTTGGCCTAGCGGGAGGGAATGAGCAGTTCTTC.